What follows is one T cell receptor (beta chain) and its context. This receptor's antigen is unknown. No base-level quality is on record; no much larger clone is a single base apart. The data are from a study of lymphopenia after photon versus proton radiotherapy (dated by TCRdb to between 2018 and 2021). About the investigation overall: In patients with gastrointestinal tumors who developed high-grade lymphopenia, the study compared the immunological effects of photon radiation therapy with those of proton radiation therapy. A cohort of approximately 20 patients with gastrointestinal tumors who received either photon or proton therapy and subsequently developed lymphopenia was included. The goal of the study was to describe how the two radiation modalities differ in their effects on the immune system. Results and caveats for the whole study, not just this receptor: Among patients across the cohort who died, overall survival time showed an inverse correlation with a larger post-nadir drop in TCR diversity. Once the lymphocyte count had reached its nadir, the repertoires of photon-treated patients showed oligoclonal expansion, particularly of CD8+ Temra cells, and this expansion drove the decline in diversity. Proton-treated patients stayed relatively stable during treatment, while photon-treated patients lost naive T cells and TCR diversity and gained effector/memory populations. The authors looked at the survival association only in patients who died, and they framed better survival with proton therapy as a possibility rather than a demonstrated result.

Relative to germline, V is missing 3 bases and J is missing 0 bases, with 8 bases of the junction outside any gene match. According to the germline V gene (reference sequence), CDR1 reads LNHDA and CDR2 reads SQIVND. CDR3 length: 17 amino acids, cysteine to phenylalanine. Only the CDR3 portion is preserved as DNA: 51 bases, with reading frame beginning at the first base. Library preparation used the immunoSEQ multiplex PCR assay. T cell repertoires were profiled by deep sequencing of rearranged TCR beta loci, alongside multiparametric flow cytometry. This is the immuneACCESS table as TCRdb keeps it, with only in-frame sequences that have V and J called. A part of the clones is gone; compared with another copy, unresolved V genes explain less than half, and the rest is unexplained. The sample table shows 65,000 or so clones, and 87% are seen once. The ten largest clones capture around 13% of the sample.

The specimen comprised peripheral blood, sampled from a patient treated with proton-based radiotherapy. The sequence links TRBV19 to TRBJ1-3, with 7 junctional bases fitting TRBD1. This clonotype was sampled from a man older than 75 with esophageal cancer. The CDR3: CASSIGTVISSGNTIYF. The DNA sequence reads TGTGCCAGTAGTATTGGGACAGTCATCTCCTCTGGAAACACCATATATTTT.